The present T cell receptor (beta chain) was sequenced within a study of T cells in tuberculosis. Across the study: A South African cohort included IGRA-negative adolescents, latently infected IGRA-positive adolescents and adults with active tuberculosis. Study outcomes and limitations: Smaller distances to GMM-specific TCRs suggested their expansion in active tuberculosis.

The time point was: new active TB diagnosis, blood taken before or within 7 days of starting treatment. Worth noting for this clone: The antigen remains undetermined.

Profiling relied on immunoSEQ multiplex PCR, and the TCRdb table lists in-frame clones only, not all of them. There are around 30,000 clones in the sample; about 82% occur only once, and roughly 5.2% lies in the top ten. V shed 2 bases, J shed 8 bases, and the junction held 8 bases outside the gene matches. Germline V gene lookup returns CDR1 ENHRY and CDR2 SYGVKD. The length of the CDR3 is 16 residues. The rearrangement joins TRBV10-3 to TRBJ1-6, with 8 bases fitting TRBD1. Specimen: PBMCs, collected at tuberculosis diagnosis. The receptor was isolated from an adult with tuberculosis. The CDR3 DNA sequence: TGTGCCATCAGTGAGCGCAGGGGGCCGTTAGATTCACCCCTCCACTTT. Translated, it gives CAISERRGPLDSPLHF.